These T cell receptor beta chains were read from a single sample in a study of shared clonotypes between healthy human individuals. TCRdb's copy holds only in-frame clones and misses some; the assay was immunoSEQ multiplex PCR. The sample contains some 1,100,000 clones, around 78% of which appear only once. The sample consisted of memory CD4+ T cells from PBMCs. The receptors here all came from a man younger than 30 in good health. Some clones in this sample may be carry-over from other donors' samples. The CDR3 runs from the conserved cysteine through the conserved F or W. The D gene is left open where the match is weak. Size is stated for part of the rows, as once, few or many counts, or as a class when the clone is expanded.

CASTLTGRVNTIYF	TGTGCCAGCACCCTGACAGGGAGAGTAAACACCATATATTTT	14	TRBD1	TRBJ1-3	many	TRBV6-6
CASSPGQVQETQYF	TGTGCCAGCAGCCCAGGACAGGTACAAGAGACCCAGTACTTC	14	TRBD1	TRBJ2-5	.	TRBV9
CATHGPYEQYF	TGTGCCACGCATGGTCCCTACGAGCAGTACTTC	11	.	TRBJ2-7	.	TRBV28
CASQDRGGNQPQHF	TGTGCCAGCCAGGACAGGGGTGGCAATCAGCCCCAGCATTTT	14	TRBD1	TRBJ1-5	.	TRBV7-9
CASSGQRNTIYF	TGTGCCAGCTCCGGTCAGAGGAACACCATATATTTT	12	.	TRBJ1-3	.	TRBV18
CASSEPRRGGYNEQFF	TGTGCCAGCAGTGAGCCCCGCAGGGGCGGGTACAATGAGCAGTTCTTC	16	.	TRBJ2-1	.	TRBV25-1
CALAGGPSNEQFF	TGTGCCTTAGCGGGAGGGCCTTCCAATGAGCAGTTCTTC	13	TRBD2	TRBJ2-1	.	TRBV10-3
CASSPTQGPLSNEQFF	TGTGCCAGCAGCCCGACACAGGGGCCCCTAAGCAATGAGCAGTTCTTC	16	TRBD1	TRBJ2-1	.	TRBV11-2
CASSPETVYGYTF	TGTGCCAGCAGCCCCGAGACAGTCTATGGCTACACCTTC	13	.	TRBJ1-2	.	TRBV7-9
CASGRDGTDTQYF	TGTGCCAGCGGGAGGGACGGCACAGATACGCAGTATTTT	13	TRBD2	TRBJ2-3	many	TRBV6-1
CASSSGQGTNTGELFF	TGTGCCAGCAGCTCTGGACAGGGGACGAACACCGGGGAGCTGTTTTTT	16	TRBD1	TRBJ2-2	few	TRBV5-4
CASSGPPLGRAYGYTF	TGTGCCAGCAGCGGACCCCCTTTAGGCCGTGCCTATGGCTACACCTTC	16	.	TRBJ1-2	.	TRBV5-4
CASSYAGTNYGYTF	TGTGCCAGCAGTTACGCAGGAACTAACTATGGCTACACCTTC	14	.	TRBJ1-2	.	TRBV27
CASRRWGGTDTQYF	TGCGCCAGCAGGCGCTGGGGGGGCACAGATACGCAGTATTTT	14	.	TRBJ2-3	.	TRBV5-1
CASSLSSQGAYTEAFF	TGTGCCAGCAGCTTAAGTTCGCAGGGGGCTTACACTGAAGCTTTCTTT	16	TRBD1	TRBJ1-1	.	TRBV7-9
CASSLGQKTEAFF	TGCGCCAGCAGCTTGGGGCAGAAAACTGAAGCTTTCTTT	13	.	TRBJ1-1	.	TRBV5-1
CASSQATSSGEQYF	TGCGCCAGCAGCCAAGCGACTAGTTCGGGCGAGCAGTACTTC	14	.	TRBJ2-7	.	TRBV4-3
CASSIDLLRGGLTYEQYF	TGTGCCAGTAGTATAGATCTCCTAAGAGGCGGGCTAACCTACGAGCAGTACTTC	18	.	TRBJ2-7	.	TRBV19
CASSYRLAGPYEQYF	TGTGCCAGCAGTTACAGACTAGCGGGGCCCTACGAGCAGTACTTC	15	TRBD2	TRBJ2-7	.	TRBV27
CASSTGLSTNEKLFF	TGTGCCAGCAGTACAGGACTTTCAACTAATGAAAAACTGTTTTTT	15	.	TRBJ1-4	.	TRBV28
CASSQVGGTEAFF	TGTGCCAGCAGCCAAGTAGGGGGCACTGAAGCTTTCTTT	13	.	TRBJ1-1	.	TRBV14
CASSQDPLDTGELFF	TGCGCCAGCAGCCAAGACCCTCTTGACACCGGGGAGCTGTTTTTT	15	.	TRBJ2-2	few	TRBV4-3
CASSPGHGDSNQPQHF	TGCGCCAGCAGCCCAGGACACGGCGATAGCAATCAGCCCCAGCATTTT	16	.	TRBJ1-5	.	TRBV5-1
CASSPIRRGDTQYF	TGTGCCAGCAGCCCGATACGCCGGGGAGATACGCAGTATTTT	14	.	TRBJ2-3	.	TRBV27
CASSSGPYTEAFF	TGTGCCAGCAGCTCGGGGCCGTACACTGAAGCTTTCTTT	13	.	TRBJ1-1	.	TRBV5-5
CASSDLDGTSLEAFF	TGTGCCAGCAGTGACCTGGACGGGACTTCCCTTGAAGCTTTCTTT	15	.	TRBJ1-1	.	TRBV6-1
CASSLGPPSGDPEAKNIQYF	TGTGCCAGCAGCTTAGGACCTCCTAGCGGGGATCCTGAAGCCAAAAACATTCAGTACTTC	20	TRBD2	TRBJ2-4	once	TRBV7-3
CASSLTPHSYNEQFF	TGTGCCAGCAGTTTAACTCCGCACTCCTACAATGAGCAGTTCTTC	15	.	TRBJ2-1	.	TRBV28
CAWSWESTEAFF	TGTGCCTGGAGTTGGGAGAGTACTGAAGCTTTCTTT	12	.	TRBJ1-1	.	TRBV30
CASSPGQGTNTGELFF	TGTGCCAGCAGCCCTGGACAGGGGACGAACACCGGGGAGCTGTTTTTT	16	TRBD1	TRBJ2-2	.	TRBV7-6
CASSLGSTYEQYF	TGTGCCAGCAGCTTAGGGTCGACCTACGAGCAGTACTTC	13	.	TRBJ2-7	.	TRBV7-3
CASSPGSGREYGYGYTF	TGTGCCAGCAGCCCAGGGTCGGGCAGGGAGTACGGCTATGGCTACACCTTC	17	.	TRBJ1-2	few	TRBV4-2
CASGTSPSHEQYF	TGTGCCAGCGGGACCTCGCCGTCACACGAGCAGTACTTC	13	.	TRBJ2-7	.	TRBV7-3
CASSPETLAGPSTDTQYF	TGTGCCAGCTCACCCGAAACCTTAGCGGGACCTAGCACAGATACGCAGTATTTT	18	TRBD2	TRBJ2-3	.	TRBV18
CASTRAGGLGGEQYF	TGTGCCAGCACCCGCGCGGGGGGTCTGGGGGGAGAGCAGTACTTC	15	TRBD2	TRBJ2-7	.	TRBV4-2
CSVDTGTGTGKLFF	TGCAGCGTGGACACCGGGACAGGGACAGGAAAACTGTTTTTT	14	TRBD1	TRBJ1-4	.	TRBV29-1
CASSLTPGYTGELFF	TGTGCCAGTAGTTTGACTCCAGGGTACACCGGGGAGCTGTTTTTT	15	.	TRBJ2-2	.	TRBV19
CASSGWRSGANVLTF	TGTGCCAGCAGTGGCTGGAGGTCTGGGGCCAACGTCCTGACTTTC	15	.	TRBJ2-6	.	TRBV9
CASSYLTGEQPQHF	TGTGCCAGCAGTTACTTGACGGGTGAGCAGCCCCAGCATTTT	14	.	TRBJ1-5	.	TRBV6-6
CASSRFFDREYTEAFF	TGCGCCAGCTCGAGGTTCTTCGACAGGGAGTACACTGAAGCTTTCTTT	16	TRBD1	TRBJ1-1	.	TRBV10-1
CASSTLAAPSYEQYF	TGTGCCAGCAGTACCCTAGCGGCGCCCTCCTACGAGCAGTACTTC	15	TRBD2	TRBJ2-7	.	TRBV28
CASSRDRGRTGELFF	TGTGCCAGCAGTCGGGACAGGGGACGTACCGGGGAGCTGTTTTTT	15	TRBD1	TRBJ2-2	once	TRBV6-4
CASSRDWQIYNEQFF	TGTGCCAGCAGCAGGGACTGGCAAATCTACAATGAGCAGTTCTTC	15	.	TRBJ2-1	.	TRBV5-4
CASSLARTAYEQYF	TGTGCCAGCAGCTTAGCGAGGACAGCCTACGAGCAGTACTTC	14	.	TRBJ2-7	.	TRBV7-2
CATTWDRQANYGYTF	TGTGCCACCACCTGGGATAGGCAGGCTAATTATGGCTACACCTTC	15	.	TRBJ1-2	few	TRBV15